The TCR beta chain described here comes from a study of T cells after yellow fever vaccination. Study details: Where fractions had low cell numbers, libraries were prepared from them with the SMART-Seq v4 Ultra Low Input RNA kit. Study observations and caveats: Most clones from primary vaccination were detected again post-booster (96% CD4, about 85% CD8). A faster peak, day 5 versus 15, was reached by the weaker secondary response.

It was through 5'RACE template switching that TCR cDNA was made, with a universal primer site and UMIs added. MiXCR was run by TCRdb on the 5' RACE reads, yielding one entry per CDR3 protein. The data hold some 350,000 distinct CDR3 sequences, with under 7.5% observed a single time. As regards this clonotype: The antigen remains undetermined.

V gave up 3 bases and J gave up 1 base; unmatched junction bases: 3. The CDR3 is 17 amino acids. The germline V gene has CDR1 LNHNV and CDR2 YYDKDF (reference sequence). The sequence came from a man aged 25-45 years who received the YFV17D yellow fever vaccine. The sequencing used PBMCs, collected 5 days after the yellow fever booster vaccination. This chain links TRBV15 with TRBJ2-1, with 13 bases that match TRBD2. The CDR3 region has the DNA TGTGCCACCAGCAGCGCGGGACTAGCGGGATCCTACAATGAGCAGTTCTTC. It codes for CATSSAGLAGSYNEQFF.